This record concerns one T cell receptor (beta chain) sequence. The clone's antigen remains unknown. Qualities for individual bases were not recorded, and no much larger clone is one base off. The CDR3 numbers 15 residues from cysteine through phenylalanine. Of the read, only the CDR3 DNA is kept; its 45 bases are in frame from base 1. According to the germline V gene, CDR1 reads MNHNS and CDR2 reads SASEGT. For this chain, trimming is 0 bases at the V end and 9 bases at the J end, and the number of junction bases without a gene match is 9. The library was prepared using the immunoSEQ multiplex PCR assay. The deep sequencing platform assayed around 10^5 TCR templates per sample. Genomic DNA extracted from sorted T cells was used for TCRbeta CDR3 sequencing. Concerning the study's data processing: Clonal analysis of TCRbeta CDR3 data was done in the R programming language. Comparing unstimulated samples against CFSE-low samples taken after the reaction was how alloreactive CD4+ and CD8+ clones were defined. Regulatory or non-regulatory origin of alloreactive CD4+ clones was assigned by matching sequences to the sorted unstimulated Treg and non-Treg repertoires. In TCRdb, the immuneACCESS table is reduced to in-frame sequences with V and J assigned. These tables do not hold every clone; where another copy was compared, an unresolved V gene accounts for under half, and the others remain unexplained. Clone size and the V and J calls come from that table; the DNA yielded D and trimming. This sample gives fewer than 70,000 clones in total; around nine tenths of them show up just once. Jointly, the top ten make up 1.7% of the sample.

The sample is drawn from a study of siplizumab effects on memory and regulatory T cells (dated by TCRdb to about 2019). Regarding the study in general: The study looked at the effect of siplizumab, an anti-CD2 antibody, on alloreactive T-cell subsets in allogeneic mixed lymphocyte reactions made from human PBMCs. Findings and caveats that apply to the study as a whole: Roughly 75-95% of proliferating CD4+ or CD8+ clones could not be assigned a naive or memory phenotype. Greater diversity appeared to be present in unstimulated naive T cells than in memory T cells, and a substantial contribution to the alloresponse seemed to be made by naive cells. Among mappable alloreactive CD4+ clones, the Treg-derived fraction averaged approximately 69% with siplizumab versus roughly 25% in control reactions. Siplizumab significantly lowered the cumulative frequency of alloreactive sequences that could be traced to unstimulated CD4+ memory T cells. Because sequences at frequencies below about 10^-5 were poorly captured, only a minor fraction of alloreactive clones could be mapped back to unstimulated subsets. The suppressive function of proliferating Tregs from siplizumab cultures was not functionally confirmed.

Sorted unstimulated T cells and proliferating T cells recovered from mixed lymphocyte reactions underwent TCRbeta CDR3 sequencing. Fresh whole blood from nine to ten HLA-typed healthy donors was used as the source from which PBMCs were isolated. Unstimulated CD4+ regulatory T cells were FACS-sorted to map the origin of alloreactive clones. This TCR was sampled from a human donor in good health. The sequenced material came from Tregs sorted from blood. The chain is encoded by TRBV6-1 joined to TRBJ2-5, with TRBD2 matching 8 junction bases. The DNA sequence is TGTGCCAGCAGTGAAGCTTCTAGCGGGCCGACCCCCCAGTACTTC. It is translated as CASSEASSGPTPQYF.